The rows below give T cell receptor beta chains drawn from one sample of a study of T cells in Graves' hyperthyroidism and ophthalmopathy. TCRdb re-called the multiplex PCR reads with MiXCR, one entry per CDR3 protein. Of some 550,000 distinct CDR3 sequences listed, roughly 16% are singletons. Material: blood. These receptors were obtained from a woman aged 35 to 49 with Graves' ophthalmopathy. Both conserved end residues are part of each CDR3. Each record gives: J gene, CDR3 length, clone size, V gene, D gene, CDR3 DNA, CDR3 protein. A D gene is named only where the DNA matches it firmly. Size is stated for part of the rows, as once, few or many counts, or as a class when the clone is expanded.

J gene: TRBJ1-6; CDR3 length: 13; clone size: few; V gene: TRBV6-1; D gene: .; CDR3 DNA: TGTGCCAGCAGAAGTCAGGGTAATTCACCCCTCCACTTT; CDR3 protein: CASRSQGNSPLHF
J gene: TRBJ2-1; CDR3 length: 15; clone size: many; V gene: TRBV2; D gene: .; CDR3 DNA: TGTGCCAGCACCCCGGGCCAGCGGGCAGTGCATGAGCAGTTCTTC; CDR3 protein: CASTPGQRAVHEQFF
J gene: TRBJ1-1; CDR3 length: 14; clone size: many; V gene: TRBV5-6; D gene: TRBD1; CDR3 DNA: TGTGCCAGCAGCTTGCTGACAGGGAGAACTGAAGCTTTCTTT; CDR3 protein: CASSLLTGRTEAFF
J gene: TRBJ2-3; CDR3 length: 17; clone size: few; V gene: TRBV19; D gene: TRBD2; CDR3 DNA: TGTGCCAGTAGTCCTCTGGGACTAGCGGGAGTCAGAGATACGCAGTATTTT; CDR3 protein: CASSPLGLAGVRDTQYF
J gene: TRBJ1-4; CDR3 length: 14; clone size: .; V gene: TRBV5-1; D gene: .; CDR3 DNA: TGCGCCAGCAGCGACGGGCCAACTAATGAAAAACTGTTTTTT; CDR3 protein: CASSDGPTNEKLFF
J gene: TRBJ2-3; CDR3 length: 15; clone size: few; V gene: TRBV20-1; D gene: TRBD2; CDR3 DNA: TGCAGTGCTCCGGTCAGTAGCGGGGGATCATATACGCAGTATTTT; CDR3 protein: CSAPVSSGGSYTQYF
J gene: TRBJ2-7; CDR3 length: 15; clone size: many; V gene: TRBV12-3/TRBV12-4; D gene: .; CDR3 DNA: TGTGCCAGCAGCCTTGGGGGTGCCGATTCCTACGAGCAGTACTTC; CDR3 protein: CASSLGGADSYEQYF
J gene: TRBJ2-1; CDR3 length: 14; clone size: many; V gene: TRBV5-1; D gene: .; CDR3 DNA: TGCGCCAGCTCCGAGGGGGGGCGGTACAATGAGCAGTTCTTC; CDR3 protein: CASSEGGRYNEQFF
J gene: TRBJ2-1; CDR3 length: 14; clone size: .; V gene: TRBV9; D gene: .; CDR3 DNA: TGTGCCAGCAGCGTCCTACCCGATTACAATGAGCAGTTCTTC; CDR3 protein: CASSVLPDYNEQFF
J gene: TRBJ2-3; CDR3 length: 19; clone size: .; V gene: TRBV20-1; D gene: TRBD2; CDR3 DNA: TGCAGTGCTAGACTGACCGGGACTAGCGGGAATGCGAAAACAGATACGCAGTATTTT; CDR3 protein: CSARLTGTSGNAKTDTQYF
J gene: TRBJ2-1; CDR3 length: 16; clone size: .; V gene: TRBV6-6; D gene: .; CDR3 DNA: TGTGCCAGCAGTTACTCGATCGGGGAGGTTGGGGGTGAGCAGTTCTTC; CDR3 protein: CASSYSIGEVGGEQFF
J gene: TRBJ2-1; CDR3 length: 15; clone size: .; V gene: TRBV9; D gene: TRBD2; CDR3 DNA: TGTGCCAGCAGCCCCAGCGGGGACGGCTACAATGAGCAGTTCTTC; CDR3 protein: CASSPSGDGYNEQFF
J gene: TRBJ1-1; CDR3 length: 14; clone size: few; V gene: TRBV6-5; D gene: .; CDR3 DNA: TGTGCCAGCAGTTACGGGACGGATTACACTGAAGCTTTCTTT; CDR3 protein: CASSYGTDYTEAFF
J gene: TRBJ2-5; CDR3 length: 14; clone size: many; V gene: TRBV18; D gene: .; CDR3 DNA: TGTGCCAGCTCACCAACTAAGGGCGGAGAGACCCAGTACTTC; CDR3 protein: CASSPTKGGETQYF
J gene: TRBJ2-1; CDR3 length: 14; clone size: many; V gene: TRBV15; D gene: .; CDR3 DNA: TGTGCCACCAGCAGAGATGTGGGTGGAAATGAGCAGTTCTTC; CDR3 protein: CATSRDVGGNEQFF
J gene: TRBJ1-5; CDR3 length: 12; clone size: few; V gene: TRBV10-3; D gene: .; CDR3 DNA: TGTGCCATCGGGGACTCTAATCAGCCCCAGCATTTT; CDR3 protein: CAIGDSNQPQHF
J gene: TRBJ2-7; CDR3 length: 12; clone size: .; V gene: TRBV14; D gene: .; CDR3 DNA: TGTGCCAGCAGCCCCCTTGGACACGAGCAGTACTTC; CDR3 protein: CASSPLGHEQYF
J gene: TRBJ2-1; CDR3 length: 17; clone size: many; V gene: TRBV6-1; D gene: TRBD2; CDR3 DNA: TGTGCCACCTCGACTAGCGGGAGTATCCCGAGTTACAATGAGCAGTTCTTC; CDR3 protein: CATSTSGSIPSYNEQFF
J gene: TRBJ2-1; CDR3 length: 15; clone size: few; V gene: TRBV6-9; D gene: .; CDR3 DNA: TGTGCCAGCAGTTGGGACGGAGGCATCTACAATGAGCAGTTCTTC; CDR3 protein: CASSWDGGIYNEQFF
J gene: TRBJ2-4; CDR3 length: 15; clone size: few; V gene: TRBV5-1; D gene: .; CDR3 DNA: TGCGCCAGCAGCTTGGGACAGTTAGCCAAAAACATTCAGTACTTC; CDR3 protein: CASSLGQLAKNIQYF
J gene: TRBJ1-2; CDR3 length: 15; clone size: .; V gene: TRBV12-3/TRBV12-4; D gene: TRBD1; CDR3 DNA: TGTGCCAGCAGTGCACATCAGGGGGCTGGATATGGCTACACCTTC; CDR3 protein: CASSAHQGAGYGYTF
J gene: TRBJ1-5; CDR3 length: 18; clone size: .; V gene: TRBV6-1; D gene: .; CDR3 DNA: TGTGCCAGCAGTACGCCGAAGGGGGGCGTAATTAGCAATCAGCCCCAGCATTTT; CDR3 protein: CASSTPKGGVISNQPQHF
J gene: TRBJ2-7; CDR3 length: 15; clone size: .; V gene: TRBV29-1; D gene: .; CDR3 DNA: TGCAGCGTTGAAGTCAGGGGTAGCCCCCACTACGAGCAGTACTTC; CDR3 protein: CSVEVRGSPHYEQYF
J gene: TRBJ2-3; CDR3 length: 16; clone size: few; V gene: TRBV6-1; D gene: TRBD2; CDR3 DNA: TGTGCCAGCGGCCCCATTAGCGGGAGGGACACAGATACGCAGTATTTT; CDR3 protein: CASGPISGRDTDTQYF
J gene: TRBJ2-7; CDR3 length: 13; clone size: many; V gene: TRBV5-1; D gene: .; CDR3 DNA: TGCGCCAGCAGCAAACCACAGGACTACGAGCAGTACTTC; CDR3 protein: CASSKPQDYEQYF
J gene: TRBJ2-7; CDR3 length: 17; clone size: many; V gene: TRBV7-4; D gene: .; CDR3 DNA: TGTGCCAGCAGCTCCACTCCGCCCGACGGCGACTCCTACGAGCAGTACTTC; CDR3 protein: CASSSTPPDGDSYEQYF
J gene: TRBJ2-2; CDR3 length: 16; clone size: .; V gene: TRBV19; D gene: .; CDR3 DNA: TGTGCCAGTAGTGCCGGGCGGGGACGAGACGCCGGGGAGCTGTTTTTT; CDR3 protein: CASSAGRGRDAGELFF
J gene: TRBJ2-5; CDR3 length: 13; clone size: many; V gene: TRBV2; D gene: .; CDR3 DNA: TGTGCCAGCACTCCCTCGAGGGTAAAGACCCAGTACTTC; CDR3 protein: CASTPSRVKTQYF
J gene: TRBJ2-1; CDR3 length: 15; clone size: many; V gene: TRBV5-5; D gene: TRBD2; CDR3 DNA: TGTGCCAGCAGCTTGAGAGGGACTAGCGGGAACCAAAGGTTCTTC; CDR3 protein: CASSLRGTSGNQRFF
J gene: TRBJ1-1; CDR3 length: 17; clone size: .; V gene: TRBV7-9; D gene: .; CDR3 DNA: TGTGCCAGCAGCCCGATTCGAACGGGACCCCTGGACACTGAAGCTTTCTTT; CDR3 protein: CASSPIRTGPLDTEAFF
J gene: TRBJ2-3; CDR3 length: 12; clone size: few; V gene: TRBV13; D gene: .; CDR3 DNA: TGTGCCAGCAGCCCTCGTGGGTCTTGGCAGTATTTT; CDR3 protein: CASSPRGSWQYF
J gene: TRBJ1-5; CDR3 length: 13; clone size: many; V gene: TRBV3-1; D gene: TRBD1; CDR3 DNA: TGTGCCAGCAGCCAGACAGGGGGTCAGCCCCAGCATTTT; CDR3 protein: CASSQTGGQPQHF
J gene: TRBJ2-1; CDR3 length: 15; clone size: many; V gene: TRBV5-1; D gene: TRBD1; CDR3 DNA: TGCGCCAGCAGCCGGACAGGGGTCGAGGGCAATGAGCAGTTCTTC; CDR3 protein: CASSRTGVEGNEQFF
J gene: TRBJ2-5; CDR3 length: 18; clone size: many; V gene: TRBV28; D gene: TRBD1; CDR3 DNA: TGTGCCAGCAGTTCCTTTGTTTACGGGACAGAAAAGCAAGAGACCCAGTACTTC; CDR3 protein: CASSSFVYGTEKQETQYF
J gene: TRBJ2-3; CDR3 length: 15; clone size: .; V gene: TRBV6-1; D gene: TRBD2; CDR3 DNA: TGTGCCAGCAGAAACCGACTAGCGGGGGGGGATACGCAGTATTTT; CDR3 protein: CASRNRLAGGDTQYF
J gene: TRBJ2-3; CDR3 length: 16; clone size: .; V gene: TRBV20-1; D gene: .; CDR3 DNA: TGCAGTGCTAGAGGAACAGGGAGGGCTGGCACAGATACGCAGTATTTT; CDR3 protein: CSARGTGRAGTDTQYF
J gene: TRBJ2-7; CDR3 length: 14; clone size: .; V gene: TRBV6-5; D gene: .; CDR3 DNA: TGTGCCAGCAGTTACTCGAGTATGGACTACGAGCAGTACTTC; CDR3 protein: CASSYSSMDYEQYF
J gene: TRBJ1-1; CDR3 length: 16; clone size: many; V gene: TRBV18; D gene: .; CDR3 DNA: TGTGCCAGCTCAAAGTTGGGGGGCGCGATGAACACTGAAGCTTTCTTT; CDR3 protein: CASSKLGGAMNTEAFF
J gene: TRBJ2-5; CDR3 length: 12; clone size: many; V gene: TRBV7-8; D gene: .; CDR3 DNA: TGTGCCAGCAGGCCCCTTCGAGAGACCCAGTACTTC; CDR3 protein: CASRPLRETQYF
J gene: TRBJ2-7; CDR3 length: 14; clone size: many; V gene: TRBV28; D gene: .; CDR3 DNA: TGTGCCAGTTCAAAGAGACCCTCGGGACACGAGCAGTACTTC; CDR3 protein: CASSKRPSGHEQYF
J gene: TRBJ2-7; CDR3 length: 12; clone size: once; V gene: TRBV29-1; D gene: .; CDR3 DNA: TGCAGCGTTGGGTTCACGGGGGACGAGCAGTACTTC; CDR3 protein: CSVGFTGDEQYF